These 12 T cell receptor beta chains were sequenced from one sample in a study of neurological immune-mediated disorders. Each CDR3 protein is one row after TCRdb ran MiXCR on the 5' RACE reads. Of 100,000 or so distinct CDR3 sequences listed, less than 15% are singletons. As to time point: longitudinal time-point 2. Sequenced sample: PBMCs. The receptors were sampled from a female donor with HTLV-1-associated myelopathy (HAM/TSP).

This clonotype was recorded many times. This chain connects TRBV7-2 to TRBJ2-3; D remains unclear. Germline CDR1 SGHTA, CDR2 FQGNSA. The CDR3 is made up of 14 amino acids. Deletions cut 1 base from V and 4 bases from J, with 9 bases between. The chain's CDR3 is CASSLVLRSDTQYF. Here the CDR3 DNA reads TGTGCCAGCAGCTTAGTATTGAGGTCAGATACGCAGTATTTT. The full variable domain, with the rest looked up from reference TRBV7-2 and TRBJ2-3, is GAGVSQSPSNKVTEKGKDVELRCDPISGHTALYWYRQSLGQGLEFLIYFQGNSAPDKSGLPSDRFSAERTGGSVSTLTIQRTQQEDSAVYLCASSLVLRSDTQYFGPGTRLTVL.

Ten or more counts support this clonotype. V gene TRBV2 combines with J gene TRBJ2-1; D is perhaps TRBD1 (6 bases). V lost 5 bases to trimming and J lost 5 bases, with 16 bases between them. The CDR3 has 15 residues. Germline V lookup: CDR1 SNHLY, CDR2 FYNNEI. In DNA form, the CDR3 reads TGTGCCAGCAGTAAGGACAGAAGGTCCGACAATGAGCAGTTCTTC. Translating gives CASSKDRRSDNEQFF.

The table lists this clonotype with many counts. This sequence joins TRBV20-1 and TRBJ2-1, with 7 bases matching TRBD2. J was trimmed by 4 bases and V by 0 bases; bases with no gene match: 6. Germline loops: CDR1 DFQATT, CDR2 SNEGSKA (reference sequence). The CDR3 is 15 residues long. The DNA of the CDR3 is TGCAGTGCTAGAGATGGGAGGGGAACGTACAATGAGCAGTTCTTC. It specifies CSARDGRGTYNEQFF.

This clonotype was seen at least ten times. The chain uses TRBV9 and TRBJ2-3; 8 nucleotides match TRBD2. V dropped 0 bases and J dropped 6; count of bases not matched to a gene: 6. Looked up from germline, CDR1 is SGDLS and CDR2 is YYNGEE. The CDR3 loop spans 15 amino acids. The CDR3 nucleotides are TGTGCCAGCAGCGTAGAAGCGGGGGATGGTGATACGCAGTATTTT. It encodes CASSVEAGDGDTQYF.

This clonotype was recorded at least ten times. The gene calls are TRBV20-1 and TRBJ2-3; 10 nucleotides match TRBD2. V was pared by 5 bases and J by 7 bases, with 9 bases of the junction left unmatched. The CDR3 spans 14 residues. Germline V lookup: CDR1 DFQATT, CDR2 SNEGSKA (reference sequence). CDR3 in amino acids: CSAGGLAGAHTQYF. For the CDR3, the DNA is TGCAGTGCTGGCGGGCTAGCGGGGGCCCATACGCAGTATTTT.

This clonotype was counted at least ten times. CDR3 in DNA: TGTGCCACCAGCAGAGTCCTGTCTGGGGACATTCAGTACTTC. This codes for CATSRVLSGDIQYF. The chain couples TRBV15 to TRBJ2-4; D is unresolved. V lost 1 base, J lost 8 bases, and 12 bases lay in between. CDR3 length: 14 residues. Germline V gene lookup returns CDR1 LNHNV and CDR2 YYDKDF (reference sequence).

This clonotype was observed many times. This chain joins TRBV24-1 and TRBJ2-7; 7 nucleotides align to TRBD1. CDR1 is KGHDR, CDR2 SFDVKD, per germline. The junction had 10 bases not matched to a gene; V was cut back by 3 bases and J by 6 bases. This CDR3 comprises 15 residues. The CDR3 DNA sequence: TGTGCCACCAGTGATCCAAGACAGGGTCTGGGCGAGCAGTACTTC. It yields the protein CATSDPRQGLGEQYF.

There are a few counts of this clonotype. CDR3: CASSPTGTANIQYF. CDR3 nucleotide sequence: TGTGCCAGCAGCCCGACCGGGACAGCAAACATTCAGTACTTC. The genes are TRBV11-2 and TRBJ2-4; 7 bases map to TRBD1. Germline-derived CDR1 and CDR2 are SGHAT and FQNNGV. Trimming at V came to 5 bases and at J to 6 bases, leaving 7 bases not matched to a gene. This CDR3 contains 14 residues.

The table lists this clonotype with many counts. One junction end disagrees with the germline gene, perhaps due to a read error. The chain employs TRBV20-1 and TRBJ2-2; 9 nucleotides agree with TRBD1. This CDR3 spans 16 amino acids. Germline loops: CDR1 DFQATT, CDR2 SNEGSKA (reference sequence). CDR3 amino acids: CSTRVGTGYGTGELFF. The CDR3 DNA sequence: TGCAGTACTAGAGTGGGGACAGGGTACGGCACCGGGGAGCTGTTTTTT.

A note on this clonotype: The junction departs from germline at one end; a sequencing error may be responsible. V and J are TRBV5-6 and TRBJ2-3; TRBD2 matches 10 bases. CDR3 size: 17 residues. From germline, CDR1 is SGHDT and CDR2 YYEEEE. The CDR3 reads CASSFFGTSERGDTKYF. The CDR3 DNA reads TGTGCCAGCAGCTTTTTCGGGACTAGCGAGAGGGGAGATACGAAGTATTTT.

To note about this clonotype: A read error is possible here, since a much larger clone lies one base away. The chain uses TRBV6-5 and TRBJ2-7; the match to TRBD1 covers 8 bases. The CDR3 is 12 amino acids. Germline loops: CDR1 MNHEY, CDR2 SVGAGI. Here the CDR3 reads CATSQGAYVQYF. The CDR3 DNA is TGTGCCACCTCGCAGGGGGCCTACGTGCAGTACTTC.

Comments on this clonotype: This could be a read error, since a much larger clone is one nucleotide away. The V call is TRBV3-1, the J call TRBJ1-4; D may be TRBD1 (5 bases). The CDR3 is 16 residues long. Per the germline V gene, CDR1 is LGHDT and CDR2 is YNNKEL (reference sequence). The CDR3 bases are TGTGTCAGCAGCCCAATGCGGGAAGGGGAGCATGAAAAACTGTTTTTT. Its translation is CVSSPMREGEHEKLFF.